A selection of T cell receptor beta chains follows, all from one sample in a study of blood T cell repertoires in COVID-19. Here immunoSEQ multiplex PCR was the method, and the copy in TCRdb shows in-frame clones only, minus some. Of approximately 120,000 clones in the sample, about 80% were seen once. Sequencing input: peripheral blood. The receptors here all came from a human donor in a cohort sampled during active COVID-19. CDR3s include the opening cysteine and the closing phenylalanine or tryptophan. Fields, in order: J gene, D gene, V gene, clone size, CDR3 DNA, CDR3 protein. D genes are given only for firm matches. Some rows mark clone size as missing; the rest say once, few, many or name a class of expanded clone.

J gene: TRBJ1-2; D gene: .; V gene: TRBV5-6; clone size: .; CDR3 DNA: TGTGCCAGCAGCTTGCGGGGTCTGGGGTATTCCACCTTC; CDR3 protein: CASSLRGLGYSTF
J gene: TRBJ2-7; D gene: TRBD1; V gene: TRBV2; clone size: .; CDR3 DNA: TGTGCCAGCAGTGACGGGTTGAACAGGGGTGGGAACTTC; CDR3 protein: CASSDGLNRGGNF
J gene: TRBJ1-5; D gene: .; V gene: TRBV6-1; clone size: .; CDR3 DNA: TGTGCCAGCAGTGAAGCGCTGGGGCAGAGCAATCAGCCCCAGCATTTT; CDR3 protein: CASSEALGQSNQPQHF
J gene: TRBJ2-4; D gene: TRBD2; V gene: TRBV4-1; clone size: once; CDR3 DNA: TGCGCCAGCAGCCAAGAGCGGGGGGAAGCCAAAAACATTCAGTACTTC; CDR3 protein: CASSQERGEAKNIQYF
J gene: TRBJ1-3; D gene: .; V gene: TRBV13; clone size: .; CDR3 DNA: TGTGCCAGCAGATTTCAGGGAAACACCATATATTTT; CDR3 protein: CASRFQGNTIYF
J gene: TRBJ1-2; D gene: .; V gene: TRBV7-9; clone size: .; CDR3 DNA: TGTGCCAGCAGCTTAGCGGGGGCGGTGCAAAACTATGGCTACACCTTC; CDR3 protein: CASSLAGAVQNYGYTF
J gene: TRBJ2-1; D gene: TRBD2; V gene: TRBV25-1; clone size: .; CDR3 DNA: TGTGCCAGCAGTGAGACGGGAGGCCTCTACAATGAGCAGTTCTTC; CDR3 protein: CASSETGGLYNEQFF
J gene: TRBJ2-2; D gene: TRBD1; V gene: TRBV5-1; clone size: .; CDR3 DNA: TGCGCCAGCAGCAACAGGGGGCCGGCCGGGGAGCTGTTTTTT; CDR3 protein: CASSNRGPAGELFF
J gene: TRBJ1-1; D gene: .; V gene: TRBV29-1; clone size: .; CDR3 DNA: TGCAGCGCAAAGCGGACCTCGGCTCCTGAAGCTTTCTTT; CDR3 protein: CSAKRTSAPEAFF
J gene: TRBJ1-2; D gene: .; V gene: TRBV7-8; clone size: few; CDR3 DNA: TGTGCCAGCAGCCTGTACAGGGTTGGCTATGGCTACACCTTC; CDR3 protein: CASSLYRVGYGYTF
J gene: TRBJ2-1; D gene: .; V gene: TRBV5-1; clone size: few; CDR3 DNA: TGCGCCAGCAGCTTGGAAGTAAGCAGGGGCTATGAGCAGTTCTTC; CDR3 protein: CASSLEVSRGYEQFF
J gene: TRBJ2-7; D gene: TRBD1; V gene: TRBV5-1; clone size: .; CDR3 DNA: TGCGCCAGCAGCTACGGACAGGGGGCCTACGAGCAGTACTTC; CDR3 protein: CASSYGQGAYEQYF
J gene: TRBJ1-1; D gene: .; V gene: TRBV27; clone size: .; CDR3 DNA: TGTGCCAGCGCCGCGGGTATGAACACTGAAGCTTTCTTT; CDR3 protein: CASAAGMNTEAFF
J gene: TRBJ2-2; D gene: .; V gene: TRBV5-5; clone size: .; CDR3 DNA: TGTGCCAGCAGCTTTGAGCGCCTAAACACCGGGGAGCTGTTTTTT; CDR3 protein: CASSFERLNTGELFF
J gene: TRBJ2-7; D gene: .; V gene: TRBV11-2; clone size: .; CDR3 DNA: TGTGCCAGCAGCTTGAGACAGGTTGCCTACGAGCAGTACTTC; CDR3 protein: CASSLRQVAYEQYF
J gene: TRBJ1-4; D gene: .; V gene: TRBV7-2; clone size: .; CDR3 DNA: TGTGCCAGTGGGAGGGGAACTAATGAAAAACTGTTTTTT; CDR3 protein: CASGRGTNEKLFF
J gene: TRBJ1-2; D gene: TRBD1; V gene: TRBV4-1; clone size: .; CDR3 DNA: TGCGCCAGCAGCCCTCGGGACAGAGAAATTAACTATGGCTACACCTTC; CDR3 protein: CASSPRDREINYGYTF
J gene: TRBJ1-1; D gene: TRBD1; V gene: TRBV2; clone size: few; CDR3 DNA: TGTGCCAGCAGTGTCCCCGCTACTACAGGGGCGACCTCTGAAGCTTTCTTT; CDR3 protein: CASSVPATTGATSEAFF
J gene: TRBJ2-1; D gene: TRBD1; V gene: TRBV6-6; clone size: few; CDR3 DNA: TGTGCCAGCAGTTACTTCGGCGGGGACAGGGTGTTCTTC; CDR3 protein: CASSYFGGDRVFF
J gene: TRBJ2-5; D gene: TRBD2; V gene: TRBV19; clone size: .; CDR3 DNA: TGTGCCAGTAGTAGTAGCGGGGCGTCAGAGACCCAGTACTTC; CDR3 protein: CASSSSGASETQYF
J gene: TRBJ2-7; D gene: .; V gene: TRBV11-2; clone size: .; CDR3 DNA: TGTGCCAGCAGCTTAGATCGTAGGGAACCGGGACTGTACTCCTACGAGCAGTACTTC; CDR3 protein: CASSLDRREPGLYSYEQYF
J gene: TRBJ2-7; D gene: .; V gene: TRBV14; clone size: .; CDR3 DNA: TGTGCCAGCAGCCAAGCAGGGTCTGGTTTCTACGAGCAGTACTTC; CDR3 protein: CASSQAGSGFYEQYF
J gene: TRBJ1-2; D gene: .; V gene: TRBV28; clone size: .; CDR3 DNA: TGTGCCAGCAGTCTCCAGGGAAATGGCTACACCTTC; CDR3 protein: CASSLQGNGYTF
J gene: TRBJ2-7; D gene: .; V gene: TRBV11-2; clone size: .; CDR3 DNA: TGTGCCAGCAGCCCCGGGACCTACGAGCAGTACTTC; CDR3 protein: CASSPGTYEQYF
J gene: TRBJ2-7; D gene: .; V gene: TRBV7-9; clone size: .; CDR3 DNA: TGTGCCAGCAGCTCCGCGGGGGGCAGGGGGGGTCCCTACGAGCAGTACTTC; CDR3 protein: CASSSAGGRGGPYEQYF
J gene: TRBJ2-5; D gene: TRBD1; V gene: TRBV27; clone size: .; CDR3 DNA: TGTGCCAGCAGGCCCACTCCGGACAGGGAAGAGACCCAGTACTTC; CDR3 protein: CASRPTPDREETQYF
J gene: TRBJ1-3; D gene: .; V gene: TRBV30; clone size: few; CDR3 DNA: TGTGCCTGGAGTTGGGGGGGCTCTGGAAACACCATATATTTT; CDR3 protein: CAWSWGGSGNTIYF
J gene: TRBJ2-3; D gene: TRBD2; V gene: TRBV12-3/TRBV12-4; clone size: .; CDR3 DNA: TGTGCCAGCAGACCGACCGGGGGGGATACGCAGTATTTT; CDR3 protein: CASRPTGGDTQYF
J gene: TRBJ2-2; D gene: .; V gene: TRBV5-1; clone size: .; CDR3 DNA: TGCGCCAGCAGCTTGGAGTGGGCGGAGCTGTTTTTT; CDR3 protein: CASSLEWAELFF
J gene: TRBJ1-3; D gene: .; V gene: TRBV5-5; clone size: .; CDR3 DNA: TGTGCCAGCAGCTTGGTGATGAGAGGGAGTGGAAACACCATATATTTT; CDR3 protein: CASSLVMRGSGNTIYF